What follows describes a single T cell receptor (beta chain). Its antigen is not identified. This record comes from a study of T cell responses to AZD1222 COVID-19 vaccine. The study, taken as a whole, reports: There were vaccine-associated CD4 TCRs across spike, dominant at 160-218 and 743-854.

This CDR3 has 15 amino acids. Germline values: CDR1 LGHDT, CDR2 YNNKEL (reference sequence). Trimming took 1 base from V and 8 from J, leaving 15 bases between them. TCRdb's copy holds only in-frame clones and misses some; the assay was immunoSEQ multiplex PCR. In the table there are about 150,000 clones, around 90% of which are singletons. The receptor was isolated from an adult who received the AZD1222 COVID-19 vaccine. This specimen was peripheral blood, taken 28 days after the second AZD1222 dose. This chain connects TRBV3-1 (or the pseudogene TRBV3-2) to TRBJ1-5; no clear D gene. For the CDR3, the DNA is TGTGCCAGCAGCCAAGGGTTACAAGGGAGGGAGCCCCAGCATTTT. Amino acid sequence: CASSQGLQGREPQHF.